The clone carrying this T cell receptor beta chain occurred a few times. This record belongs to a study of T cells in Graves' hyperthyroidism and ophthalmopathy. Regions amplified from RNA transcripts were the TCR beta CDR3 regions. First-round RT-PCR with HTBI primers amplified the TCR CDR3 region. TCRdb fed the multiplex PCR reads into MiXCR, producing one record per CDR3 protein. Of approximately 700,000 distinct CDR3 sequences listed, 45% are singletons. Sequencing was carried out using peripheral blood or thyroid tissue (not recorded which). The sequence came from an adult man with Graves' disease, either hyperthyroidism or ophthalmopathy (not recorded which).

The CDR3: CASSYNPGLSNEKLFF. The CDR3, as DNA: TGTGCCAGCAGTTATAACCCGGGGTTGTCTAATGAAAAACTGTTTTTT. J is TRBJ1-4 and V is TRBV2, with D unresolved. V was trimmed by 5 bases and J by 3 bases, leaving 16 bases between them. The V gene's germline CDR1 is SNHLY and CDR2 FYNNEI. The CDR3 has 16 amino acids.